These T cell receptor beta chains were read from a single sample in a study of control samples from healthy donors and cancer patients. The data were produced by immunoSEQ multiplex PCR, yet TCRdb's version contains in-frame clones alone and is incomplete. The table shows about 150,000 clones, with about 94% occurring only once. Sequencing was done on a sample of blood. These receptor sequences come from a man aged 45-60 years in good health. CDR3s include the opening cysteine and the closing phenylalanine or tryptophan. The D gene is left open where the match is weak. Clone size is shown for a subset of rows, as once, few, many or a class of expanded clone.

>TRBJ2-3|.|TRBV29-1|.
TGCAGCGCGGGGACAGATACGCAGTATTTT
CSAGTDTQYF
>TRBJ2-3|.|TRBV30|.
TGTGCCTGGGGCTCCCAGGGCGACACGCAGTATTTT
CAWGSQGDTQYF
>TRBJ1-1|.|TRBV3-1/TRBV3-2|once
TGTGCCAGCAGCCTCTCCGGCGGGGCAAACACTGAAGCTTTCTTT
CASSLSGGANTEAFF
>TRBJ1-4|.|TRBV10-3|once
TGTGCCATCAGTGAGGGACAGCTATCTGCAACTAATGAAAAACTGTTTTTT
CAISEGQLSATNEKLFF
>TRBJ1-2|.|TRBV29-1|once
TGCAGCGTTGAAAGGACACCTCCTGAGGACTATGGCTACACCTTC
CSVERTPPEDYGYTF
>TRBJ2-2|.|TRBV10-3|.
TGTGCCATCAGTTTAATGAGCGGAACGAACACCGGGGAGCTGTTTTTT
CAISLMSGTNTGELFF
>TRBJ1-2|.|TRBV3-1/TRBV3-2|.
TGTGCCAGCAGCCAAGTAATCGGGGCTCTAAACTATGGCTACACCTTC
CASSQVIGALNYGYTF
>TRBJ2-2|TRBD1|TRBV27|.
TGTGCCAGCACACGGACAGGGGGGAACACCGGGGAGCTGTTTTTT
CASTRTGGNTGELFF
>TRBJ2-2|TRBD1|TRBV2|.
TGTGCCAGCAGTGGAGGGACAGGGACGAACACCGGGGAGCTGTTTTTT
CASSGGTGTNTGELFF
>TRBJ1-3|.|TRBV2|few
TGTGCCAGCAAGACGGACTACTCTGGAAACACCATATATTTT
CASKTDYSGNTIYF
>TRBJ2-1|.|TRBV2|.
TGTGCCAGCAGTGAGGAGCGCCAAAGGGAGCAGTTCTTC
CASSEERQREQFF
>TRBJ1-2|TRBD1|TRBV19|.
TGTGCCAGTAGTTTCAGGGGGCGCATCGGAAAAGGCTACACCTTC
CASSFRGRIGKGYTF
>TRBJ1-2|.|TRBV18|.
TGTGCCAGCTCACCGGGACCCACCCAACAAGGGTTTGGCTACACCTTC
CASSPGPTQQGFGYTF
>TRBJ1-5|.|TRBV10-3|once
TGTGCCATCGCCCCTCAGGCCAAGGGGCCCGCCAGCAATCAGCCCCAGCATTTT
CAIAPQAKGPASNQPQHF
>TRBJ2-1|TRBD1|TRBV5-1|once
TGCGCCAGCAGCGAGGGACAGGGAAACTACAATGAGCAGTTCTTC
CASSEGQGNYNEQFF
>TRBJ2-7|TRBD2|TRBV6-5|.
TGTGCCAGCAGTTACCCTTTAGCGGGAGGAACCTACGAGCAGTACTTC
CASSYPLAGGTYEQYF
>TRBJ2-7|.|TRBV12-1|.
TGTGCCAGCAGCTTTGCTCGAATCCCCTACGAGCAGTACTTC
CASSFARIPYEQYF
>TRBJ1-2|.|TRBV28|.
TGTGCGAGCAGTACGGAATATGGCTACACCTTC
CASSTEYGYTF
>TRBJ2-2|TRBD1|TRBV28|.
TGTGCCAGCAGTCCCAGACAGGGTAGGATTAACGGGGAGCTGTTTTTT
CASSPRQGRINGELFF
>TRBJ1-1|.|TRBV18|.
TGTGCCAGCTCACCACCGAAAGGGGCAAGCACTGAAGCTTTCTTT
CASSPPKGASTEAFF
>TRBJ2-7|.|TRBV7-2|.
TGTGCCAGCATCCCAGCAGCCGGTTCCTACGAGCAGTACTTC
CASIPAAGSYEQYF
>TRBJ2-1|TRBD2|TRBV7-9|.
TGTGCCAGCAGCGTAGGACTAGCGGGAGGGGTAGGTGAGCAGTTCTTC
CASSVGLAGGVGEQFF
>TRBJ1-4|.|TRBV2|once
TGTGCCAGCAGTGAGGGCCAGGTTAATGAAAAACTGTTTTTT
CASSEGQVNEKLFF
>TRBJ1-1|.|TRBV6-5|.
TGTGCCAGCACCCCGGGAGGGGCCCTAACTGAAGCTTTCTTT
CASTPGGALTEAFF
>TRBJ1-2|.|TRBV6-5|.
TGTGCCAGCAGTTACCAACCGGGGCGCTCTAACTATGGCTACACCTTC
CASSYQPGRSNYGYTF
>TRBJ2-7|.|TRBV28|.
TGTGCCAGCTCGACAGGGAGGCACTACGAGCAGTACTTC
CASSTGRHYEQYF
>TRBJ1-2|.|TRBV6-5|.
TGTGCCAGCAGTTACCAATCGACAGCTAACTATGGCTACACCTTC
CASSYQSTANYGYTF
>TRBJ2-1|TRBD1|TRBV15|.
TGTGCCACCAGGAGGGACAGGCCGGGGGATGAGCAGTTCTTC
CATRRDRPGDEQFF
>TRBJ2-3|.|TRBV19|.
TGTGCCAGTAGTATCGAGCAGGGGCCATCCACAGATACGCAGTATTTT
CASSIEQGPSTDTQYF
>TRBJ2-6|.|TRBV9|.
TGTGCCAGCAGCGTAGAGGCCTCCTCGTACTCTGGGGCCAACGTCCTGACTTTC
CASSVEASSYSGANVLTF
>TRBJ1-3|.|TRBV28|.
TGTGCCAGCACCCAGGGAGGCGCTGGAAACACCATATATTTT
CASTQGGAGNTIYF